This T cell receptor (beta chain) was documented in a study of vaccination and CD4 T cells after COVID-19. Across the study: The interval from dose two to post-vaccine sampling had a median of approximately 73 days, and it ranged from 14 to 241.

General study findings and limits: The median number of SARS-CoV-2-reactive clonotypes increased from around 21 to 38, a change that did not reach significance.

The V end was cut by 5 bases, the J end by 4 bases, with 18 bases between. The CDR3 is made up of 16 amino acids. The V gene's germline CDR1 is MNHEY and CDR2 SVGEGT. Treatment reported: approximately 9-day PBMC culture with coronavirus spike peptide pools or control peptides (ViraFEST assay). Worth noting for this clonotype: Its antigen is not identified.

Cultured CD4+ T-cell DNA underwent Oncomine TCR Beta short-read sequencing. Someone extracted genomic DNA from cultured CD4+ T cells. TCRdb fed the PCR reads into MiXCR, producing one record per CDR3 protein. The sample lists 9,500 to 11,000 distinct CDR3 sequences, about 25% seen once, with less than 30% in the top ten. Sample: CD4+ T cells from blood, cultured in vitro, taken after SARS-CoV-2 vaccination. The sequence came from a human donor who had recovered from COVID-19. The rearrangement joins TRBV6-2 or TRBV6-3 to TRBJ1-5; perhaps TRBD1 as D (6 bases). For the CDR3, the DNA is TGTGCCAGCAGTAACCACTGGGGGCTTCGGAATCAGCCCCAGCATTTT. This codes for CASSNHWGLRNQPQHF.